The rows below give T cell receptor beta chains drawn from one sample of a study of blood T cell repertoires in COVID-19. The table came from immunoSEQ multiplex PCR; TCRdb's copy has only in-frame clones and leaves some out. This repertoire shows about 140,000 clones, about 88% found once; its top ten account for approximately 2.5%. What was sequenced was peripheral blood. The receptors were sampled from a human donor with COVID-19, enrolled during active disease. The donor label of this sample is uncertain. CDR3s include the opening cysteine and the closing phenylalanine or tryptophan. A D gene is named only where the DNA matches it firmly. Only some rows state a clone size, as once, few, many or a class for expanded clones.

TRBV6-2/TRBV6-3	TRBD2	NA	TRBJ2-7	CASSAPGLAEWEQYF	TGTGCCAGCAGCGCGCCGGGACTAGCGGAATGGGAGCAGTACTTC
TRBV5-4	NA	NA	TRBJ1-1	CASSWRESYTEAFF	TGTGCCAGCAGCTGGAGGGAAAGTTACACTGAAGCTTTCTTT
TRBV5-1	NA	NA	TRBJ1-3	CASSWERPSSGNTIYF	TGCGCCAGCAGCTGGGAGAGACCCAGCTCTGGAAACACCATATATTTT
TRBV18	NA	NA	TRBJ1-3	CASSLGQNSGNTIYF	TGTGCCAGCTCACTGGGGCAGAACTCTGGAAACACCATATATTTT
TRBV4-2	NA	NA	TRBJ1-2	CASSQEITASYGYTF	TGTGCCAGCAGCCAAGAAATTACAGCCTCCTATGGCTACACCTTC
TRBV2	TRBD1	NA	TRBJ1-5	CASSRTGYSNQPQHF	TGTGCCAGCAGTCGGACAGGGTATAGCAATCAGCCCCAGCATTTT
TRBV6-5	NA	NA	TRBJ1-1	CASRATGIWGTEAFF	TGTGCCAGCAGAGCAACCGGGATTTGGGGTACTGAAGCTTTCTTT
TRBV19	NA	NA	TRBJ1-5	CASSPRQFNQPQHF	TGTGCCAGTAGTCCTAGACAGTTCAATCAGCCCCAGCATTTT
TRBV4-1	NA	NA	TRBJ1-5	CASSQEVRGPQHF	TGCGCCAGCAGCCAAGAGGTTCGAGGACCCCAGCATTTT
TRBV5-3	TRBD1	once	TRBJ2-7	CARILPGGYEQYF	TGTGCCAGAATTCTTCCAGGGGGCTACGAGCAGTACTTC
TRBV12-3/TRBV12-4	TRBD1	NA	TRBJ1-5	CASRDRAHQPQHF	TGTGCCAGCAGAGACAGGGCCCACCAGCCCCAGCATTTT
TRBV5-4	TRBD1	few	TRBJ2-2	CASSLTLDRAELFF	TGTGCCAGCAGCTTGACCTTAGACAGGGCGGAGCTGTTTTTT